The entry that follows covers one TCR beta chain sequence. The data were taken from a study of blood T cell repertoires in COVID-19. Study-wide background: PBMCs, B-cell-depleted T cells, or T cells provided the cDNA or gDNA that made up the material.

As processed by the authors: Nucleated cell counts were estimated from reference gene primer amplification. This table comes from immunoSEQ multiplex PCR, and its TCRdb copy is limited to in-frame clones, with some not included. Clone size and the V and J calls come from that table; the DNA yielded D and trimming. The sample has 80,000 to 100,000 clones; 70% to 85% are singletons. The TCR sequence derives from a man in his 70s with active or convalescent COVID-19. Material for sequencing was peripheral blood.

As DNA, the CDR3 is TGTGCCAGCAGCTTAGCCGGGACAGGGGCCAAAAACATTCAGTACTTC. Its protein is CASSLAGTGAKNIQYF. The V call is TRBV7-9, the J call TRBJ2-4; 9 bases map to TRBD1. CDR3 length equals 16 residues. V trimming: 0 bases; J trimming: 1 base; junction bases outside the gene matches: 1. CDR1 is SEHNR, CDR2 FQNEAQ, per germline (reference sequence).